The 19 T cell receptor beta chains reported below all come from one sample, sequenced in a study of response to subunit inactivated influenza vaccine. From the RT-PCR reads, TCRdb called clonotypes with MiXCR, one entry per CDR3 protein. This sample has under 550,000 distinct CDR3 sequences, with around 7.9% found just once. The input for sequencing was PBMCs from blood, taken roughly 24 months after vaccination. Source of these receptors: a man in his fifties or sixties who received an inactivated influenza vaccine.

This clonotype came up many times. V is TRBV3-1 and J is TRBJ2-1; D not resolved. Germline V gene lookup returns CDR1 LGHDT and CDR2 YNNKEL (reference sequence). Trimming took off 2 bases at V and 0 bases at J, with 5 bases between the two ends. The CDR3 length is 14 residues. CDR3 loop: CASSQLSSYNEQFF. The DNA of the CDR3 is TGTGCCAGCAGCCAACTCAGCTCCTACAATGAGCAGTTCTTC.

This clonotype appeared a few times. The CDR3 DNA sequence: TGTGCCAGCAGCTTAGGGGGTAAGGCTGAGCAGTTCTTC. The encoded protein is CASSLGGKAEQFF. V and J are TRBV7-2 and TRBJ2-1; D is unresolved. The CDR3 sequence is 13 residues long. The germline V gene has CDR1 SGHTA and CDR2 FQGNSA. The V gene lost 1 base and the J gene lost 9 bases, with 10 bases spanning the gap. The variable domain in full, completed from reference TRBV7-2 and TRBJ2-1, reads GAGVSQSPSNKVTEKGKDVELRCDPISGHTALYWYRQSLGQGLEFLIYFQGNSAPDKSGLPSDRFSAERTGGSVSTLTIQRTQQEDSAVYLCASSLGGKAEQFFGPGTRLTVL.

This clonotype was detected a few times. The chain is built from TRBV12-3 or TRBV12-4 and TRBJ1-1; D is undetermined. The germline V and J ends were trimmed by 3 bases and 5 bases, with 7 bases remaining between them. The length of the CDR3 is 12 residues. The CDR3 bases are TGTGCCAGCAGTTTTCATAGGACTGAAGCTTTCTTT. This sequence encodes CASSFHRTEAFF.

This clonotype was seen a few times. CDR3 residues: CASSLTTSGGLYQETQYF. The CDR3 DNA reads as TGTGCCAGCAGTTTGACCACTAGCGGGGGGTTGTACCAAGAGACCCAGTACTTC. V gene TRBV6-5 combines with J gene TRBJ2-5; 12 nucleotides agree with TRBD2. J was trimmed by 0 bases and V by 4 bases; bases with no gene match: 9. Looked up from germline, CDR1 is MNHEY and CDR2 is SVGAGI. This CDR3 region has 18 residues.

This clonotype has a handful of counts. The chain links TRBV28 to TRBJ2-7, with D maybe TRBD1 (6 bases). Germline V gene lookup returns CDR1 MDHEN and CDR2 SYDVKM. With 8 bases removed from V and 1 base from J, the gap between germline ends came to 15 bases. The CDR3 has 14 residues. The CDR3 DNA is TGTGCCAGCCGCAGGGCAGGGGATTCCTACGAGCAGTACTTC. Protein sequence: CASRRAGDSYEQYF.

This clonotype was seen more than once but under ten times. The rearrangement joins TRBV10-2 to TRBJ2-1, with 9 bases aligning to TRBD2. Germline V CDR1 and CDR2: WSHSY, SAAADI. The ends lost 4 bases at V and 4 bases at J; junction bases unmatched: 11. This CDR3 comprises 17 residues. The CDR3 DNA is TGCGCCAGCAGTGTCGGCGGGAGGGCCGACGTTTACAATGAGCAGTTCTTC. Translating gives CASSVGGRADVYNEQFF.

This clonotype was found a few times. The V call is TRBV28, the J call TRBJ2-7; D unclear. There are 13 residues in the CDR3. Per germline, CDR1 MDHEN and CDR2 SYDVKM. The V end was cut by 5 bases, the J end by 7 bases, with 15 bases between. The CDR3 is CASSPRVPAEQYF. The CDR3 DNA sequence: TGTGCCAGCAGTCCCAGAGTTCCGGCGGAGCAGTACTTC. The full variable domain, with the rest looked up from reference TRBV28 and TRBJ2-7, is DVKVTQSSRYLVKRTGEKVFLECVQDMDHENMFWYRQDPGLGLRLIYFSYDVKMKEKGDIPEGYSVSREKKERFSLILESASTNQTSMYLCASSPRVPAEQYFGPGTRLTVT.

This clonotype has only a few counts. The chain links TRBV6-2 or TRBV6-3 to TRBJ2-2, with 9 bases aligning to TRBD2. The CDR3 sequence is 18 residues long. V shed 0 bases and J 7 bases; nucleotides not matched to a gene: 12. Per the germline V gene, CDR1 is MNHEY and CDR2 is SVGEGT. The CDR3 nucleotides are TGTGCCAGCAGTTACTCGATTGCGGGAGGGCCAAGAAACGGGGAGCTGTTTTTT. Its translation: CASSYSIAGGPRNGELFF.

This clonotype was detected only a few times. The chain joins TRBV6-1 to TRBJ1-1; a weak D match, TRBD1 (6 bases). The CDR3 extends over 14 amino acids. The V and J ends lost 6 bases and 0 bases respectively, with 11 bases between them. Germline CDR1 and CDR2: MNHNS and SASEGT. CDR3 protein: CASRMGQLNTEAFF. CDR3 DNA: TGTGCCAGCAGAATGGGACAACTGAACACTGAAGCTTTCTTT.

This chain uses TRBV24-1 with TRBJ2-2; 9 bases fit TRBD2. The trim removed 8 bases at V and 3 bases at J, leaving 6 bases unmatched. The length of the CDR3 is 15 residues. Per the germline V gene, CDR1 is KGHDR and CDR2 is SFDVKD. CDR3 protein: CATKAGGMHTGELFF. The CDR3, as DNA: TGTGCCACCAAGGCGGGAGGGATGCACACCGGGGAGCTGTTTTTT.

The chain couples TRBV3-1 to TRBJ2-3; tentatively, D is TRBD1 (6 bases). The CDR3 spans 15 residues. CDR1 LGHDT and CDR2 YNNKEL come from the germline V gene (reference sequence). Trimming stripped 4 bases from V and 0 bases from J, with 11 bases between. The CDR3 loop reads CASSRQVSSTDTQYF. The CDR3 DNA sequence: TGTGCCAGCAGCCGACAGGTCTCTAGCACAGATACGCAGTATTTT.

This clonotype showed up many times. The chain has TRBV4-2 and TRBJ2-7; 9 positions agree with TRBD2. The CDR3 spans 16 residues. J gave up 3 bases and V 0 bases, and 6 bases lay outside the gene matches. Germline V gene lookup returns CDR1 LGHNA and CDR2 YNFKEQ. This CDR3 is CASSQEGLAGLYEQYF. DNA of the CDR3: TGTGCCAGCAGCCAAGAAGGGCTAGCGGGACTCTACGAGCAGTACTTC.

This rearrangement joins TRBV10-3 to TRBJ1-4; D may be TRBD1 (5 bases). Trimming removed 6 bases from V and 3 bases from J, with 14 bases in between. The CDR3 is 15 amino acids. Germline V CDR1 and CDR2: ENHRY, SYGVKD. CDR3 coding DNA: TGTGCCATCAGCGAAAGAAGGGGTCCTAATGAAAAACTGTTTTTT. It encodes CAISERRGPNEKLFF.

V gene TRBV7-8 combines with J gene TRBJ1-2; 7 bases fit TRBD1. This CDR3 spans 15 amino acids. V gave up 5 bases and J gave up 6 bases; unmatched junction bases: 12. CDR1 and CDR2 (germline): SGHVS, FQNEAQ. DNA of the CDR3: TGTGCCAGCAGCCCAAGCTTTAGTCAGGGGGATGGCTACACCTTC. Protein sequence: CASSPSFSQGDGYTF.

There are a few counts of this clonotype. This chain joins TRBV20-1 and TRBJ2-7; D remains unclear. The length of the CDR3 is 14 residues. CDR1 and CDR2 from the germline V gene are DFQATT and SNEGSKA (reference sequence). V was trimmed by 6 bases and J by 3 bases, leaving 18 bases between them. The chain's CDR3 is CSATQQISDYEQYF. The CDR3 nucleotides are TGCAGTGCAACCCAACAAATTTCCGACTACGAGCAGTACTTC.

In its sample, this clonotype was seen a few times. The chain's CDR3 is CASSWGPRGAKNEQFF. In DNA, the CDR3 is TGTGCCAGCAGCTGGGGGCCGCGGGGGGCTAAGAATGAGCAGTTCTTC. The V call is TRBV5-6, the J call TRBJ2-1; 8 nucleotides align to TRBD2. The CDR3 totals 16 residues. Germline V gene data show CDR1 as SGHDT and CDR2 as YYEEEE. V gave up 3 bases and J gave up 7 bases; unmatched junction bases: 12.

In this sample, this clonotype turned up a few times. The chain is built from TRBV7-2 and TRBJ2-7; the match to TRBD2 covers 7 bases. CDR3 length equals 13 residues. Germline lookup yields CDR1 SGHTA and CDR2 FQGNSA. With V trimmed by 3 bases and J by 6 bases, 5 bases remained unmatched. CDR3 nucleotide sequence: TGTGCCAGCAGCTTGGGGGGGAGTTTCGAGCAGTACTTC. Translated: CASSLGGSFEQYF.

In its sample, this clonotype was seen a few times. This rearrangement joins TRBV20-1 to TRBJ2-7; no clear D. Trimming cost V 0 bases and J 7 bases, with 13 bases left between them. The CDR3 is 13 amino acids. Germline V CDR1 and CDR2: DFQATT, SNEGSKA (reference sequence). The CDR3 reads CSAREPLVGEQYF. The CDR3 DNA is TGCAGTGCTAGAGAACCCCTAGTTGGTGAGCAGTACTTC.

The gene calls are TRBV29-1 and TRBJ2-5; D is perhaps TRBD1 (5 bases). The germline V and J ends were trimmed by 4 bases and 3 bases, with 12 bases remaining between them. Germline V gives CDR1 SQVTM, CDR2 ANQGSEA. The CDR3 totals 13 residues. CDR3 sequence reads: CSVADRQKETQYF. In nucleotides, the CDR3 is TGCAGCGTTGCGGATAGACAGAAAGAGACCCAGTACTTC. Full variable domain (remainder filled in from reference TRBV29-1 and TRBJ2-5): SAVISQKPSRDICQRGTSLTIQCQVDSQVTMMFWYRQQPGQSLTLIATANQGSEATYESGFVIDKFPISRPNLTFSTLTVSNMSPEDSSIYLCSVADRQKETQYFGPGTRLLVL.